Each of the 3 T cell receptor beta chains below was sequenced from the same sample in a study of early T cells in non-severe SARS-CoV-2 infection. A single record per CDR3 protein comes from TCRdb applying MiXCR to the 5' RACE reads. The sample includes under 65,000 distinct CDR3 sequences, approximately 12% of them seen just once. What was sequenced was whole blood. The receptors were sampled from an adult who was a healthcare worker with PCR-confirmed SARS-CoV-2 infection or an uninfected control (not recorded which).

There are many counts of this clonotype. The chain employs TRBV3-1 and TRBJ2-1; 15 bases are shared with TRBD2. This CDR3 region has 16 residues. Germline CDR1 LGHDT, CDR2 YNNKEL (reference sequence). J was trimmed by 9 bases and V by 1 base; bases with no gene match: 4. CDR3 residues: CASSQGTSGGAFEQFF. In DNA form, the CDR3 reads TGTGCCAGCAGCCAAGGGACTAGCGGGGGGGCTTTTGAGCAGTTCTTC.

This clonotype has ten or more counts. This chain joins TRBV20-1 and TRBJ2-2, with TRBD1 matching 7 bases. Germline CDR1 DFQATT, CDR2 SNEGSKA (reference sequence). CDR3 length: 17 amino acids. The V segment lost 3 bases and the J segment 0 bases; nucleotides outside the gene matches: 10. CDR3 nucleotide sequence: TGCAGTGCTAGGAGTCTGGACAGGCCCGCGAACACCGGGGAGCTGTTTTTT. This gives the protein CSARSLDRPANTGELFF.

This clonotype was seen only a few times. The chain joins TRBV9 to TRBJ2-3; possible D gene TRBD1, 6 bases. Per germline, CDR1 SGDLS and CDR2 YYNGEE. Trimming removed 3 bases at V and 4 bases at J, with 18 bases between. The CDR3 has 16 residues. CDR3 nucleotide sequence: TGTGCCAGCAGCGCCAGTGGCGGTACAGGGTCAGATACGCAGTATTTT. This translates into CASSASGGTGSDTQYF.